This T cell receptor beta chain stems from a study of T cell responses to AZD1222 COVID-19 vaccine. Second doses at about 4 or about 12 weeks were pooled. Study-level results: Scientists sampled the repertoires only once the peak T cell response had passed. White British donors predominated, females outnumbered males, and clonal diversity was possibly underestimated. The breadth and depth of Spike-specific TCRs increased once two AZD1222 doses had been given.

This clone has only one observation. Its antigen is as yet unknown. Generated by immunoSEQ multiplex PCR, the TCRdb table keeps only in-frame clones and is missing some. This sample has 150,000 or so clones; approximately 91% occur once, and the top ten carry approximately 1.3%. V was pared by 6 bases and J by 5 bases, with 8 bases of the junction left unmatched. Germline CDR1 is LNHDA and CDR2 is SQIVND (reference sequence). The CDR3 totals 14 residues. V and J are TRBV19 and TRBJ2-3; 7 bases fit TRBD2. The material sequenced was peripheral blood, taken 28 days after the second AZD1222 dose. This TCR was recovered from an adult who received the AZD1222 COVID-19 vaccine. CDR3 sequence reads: CASSKGLSRDTQYF. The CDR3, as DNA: TGTGCCAGTAGCAAGGGACTATCCCGAGATACGCAGTATTTT.